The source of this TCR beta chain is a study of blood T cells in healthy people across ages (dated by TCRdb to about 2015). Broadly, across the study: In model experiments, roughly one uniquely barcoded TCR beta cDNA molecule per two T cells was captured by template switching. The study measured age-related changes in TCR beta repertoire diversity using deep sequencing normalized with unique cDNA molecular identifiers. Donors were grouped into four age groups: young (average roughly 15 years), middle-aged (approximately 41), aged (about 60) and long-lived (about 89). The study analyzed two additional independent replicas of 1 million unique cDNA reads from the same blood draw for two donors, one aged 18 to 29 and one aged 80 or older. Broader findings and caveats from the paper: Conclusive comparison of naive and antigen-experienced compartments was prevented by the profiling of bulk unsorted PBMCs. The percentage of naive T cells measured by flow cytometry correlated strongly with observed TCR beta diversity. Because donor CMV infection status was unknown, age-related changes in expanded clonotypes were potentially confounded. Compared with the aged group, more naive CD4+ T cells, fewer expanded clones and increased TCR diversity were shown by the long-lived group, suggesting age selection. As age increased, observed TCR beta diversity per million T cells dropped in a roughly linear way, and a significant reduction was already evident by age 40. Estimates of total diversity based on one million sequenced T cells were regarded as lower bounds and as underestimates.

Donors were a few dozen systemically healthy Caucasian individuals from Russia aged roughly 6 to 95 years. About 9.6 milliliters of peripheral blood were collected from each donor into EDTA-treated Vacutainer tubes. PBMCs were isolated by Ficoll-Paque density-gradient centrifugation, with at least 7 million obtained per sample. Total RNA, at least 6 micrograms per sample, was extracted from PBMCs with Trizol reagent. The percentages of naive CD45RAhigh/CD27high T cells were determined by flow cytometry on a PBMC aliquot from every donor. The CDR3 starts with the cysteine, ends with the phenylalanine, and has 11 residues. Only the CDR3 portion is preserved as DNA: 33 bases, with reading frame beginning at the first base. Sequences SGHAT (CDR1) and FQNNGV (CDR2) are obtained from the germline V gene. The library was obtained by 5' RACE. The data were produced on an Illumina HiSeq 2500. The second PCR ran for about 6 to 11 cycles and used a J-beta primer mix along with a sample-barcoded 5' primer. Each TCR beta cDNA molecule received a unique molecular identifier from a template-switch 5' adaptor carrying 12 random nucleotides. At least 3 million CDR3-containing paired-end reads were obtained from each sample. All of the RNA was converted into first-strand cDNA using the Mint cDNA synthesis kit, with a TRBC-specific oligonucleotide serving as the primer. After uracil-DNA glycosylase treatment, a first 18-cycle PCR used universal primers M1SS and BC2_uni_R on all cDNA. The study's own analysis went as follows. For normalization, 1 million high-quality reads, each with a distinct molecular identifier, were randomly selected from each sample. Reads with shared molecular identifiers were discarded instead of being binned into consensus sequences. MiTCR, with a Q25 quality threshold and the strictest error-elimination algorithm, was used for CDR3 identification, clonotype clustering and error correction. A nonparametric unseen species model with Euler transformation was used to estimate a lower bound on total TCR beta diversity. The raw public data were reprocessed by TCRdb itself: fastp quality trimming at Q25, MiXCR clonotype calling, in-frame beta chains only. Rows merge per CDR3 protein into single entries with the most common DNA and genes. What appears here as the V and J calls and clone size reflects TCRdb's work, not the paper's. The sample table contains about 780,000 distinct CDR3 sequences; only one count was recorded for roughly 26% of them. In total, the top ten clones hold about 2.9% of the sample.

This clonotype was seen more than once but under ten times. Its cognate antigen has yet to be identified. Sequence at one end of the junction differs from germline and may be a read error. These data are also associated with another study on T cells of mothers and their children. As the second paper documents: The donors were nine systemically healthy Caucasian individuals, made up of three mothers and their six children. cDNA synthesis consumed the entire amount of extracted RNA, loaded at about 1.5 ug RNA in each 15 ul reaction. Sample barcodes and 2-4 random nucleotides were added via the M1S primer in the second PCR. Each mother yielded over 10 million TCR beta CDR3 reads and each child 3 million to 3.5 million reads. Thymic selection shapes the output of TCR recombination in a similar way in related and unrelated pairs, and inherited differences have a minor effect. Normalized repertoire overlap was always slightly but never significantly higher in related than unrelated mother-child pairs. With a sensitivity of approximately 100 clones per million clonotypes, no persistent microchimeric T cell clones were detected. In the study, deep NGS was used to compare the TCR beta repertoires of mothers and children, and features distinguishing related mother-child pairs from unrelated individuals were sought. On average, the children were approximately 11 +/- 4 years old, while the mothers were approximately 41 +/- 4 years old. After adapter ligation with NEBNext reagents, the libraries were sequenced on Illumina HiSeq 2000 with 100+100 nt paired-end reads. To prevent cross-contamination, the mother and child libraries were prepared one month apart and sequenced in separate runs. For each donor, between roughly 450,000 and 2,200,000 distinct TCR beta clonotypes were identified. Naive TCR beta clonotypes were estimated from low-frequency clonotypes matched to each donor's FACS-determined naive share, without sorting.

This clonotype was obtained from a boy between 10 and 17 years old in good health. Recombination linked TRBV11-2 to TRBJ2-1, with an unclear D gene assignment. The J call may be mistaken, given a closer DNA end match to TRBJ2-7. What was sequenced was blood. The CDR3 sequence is CAGSPRREQYF. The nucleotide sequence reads TGTGCCGGCAGCCCACGACGAGAGCAGTACTTC.